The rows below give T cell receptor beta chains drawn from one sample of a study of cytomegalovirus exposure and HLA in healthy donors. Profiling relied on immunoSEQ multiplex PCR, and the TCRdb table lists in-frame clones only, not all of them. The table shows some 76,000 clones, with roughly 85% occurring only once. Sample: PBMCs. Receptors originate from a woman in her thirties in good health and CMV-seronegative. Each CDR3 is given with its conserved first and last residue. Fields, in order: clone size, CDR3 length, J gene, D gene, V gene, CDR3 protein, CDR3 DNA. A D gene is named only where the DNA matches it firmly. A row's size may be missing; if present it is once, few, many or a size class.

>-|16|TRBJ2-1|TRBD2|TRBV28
CASSNTIAGGYNEQFF
TGTGCCAGCAGCAATACCATAGCGGGAGGTTACAATGAGCAGTTCTTC
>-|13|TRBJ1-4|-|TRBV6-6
CASSYANREKLFF
TGTGCCAGCAGTTACGCTAACAGGGAAAAACTGTTTTTT
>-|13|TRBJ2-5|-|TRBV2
CASDKSGQETQYF
TGTGCCAGCGATAAGTCGGGGCAAGAGACCCAGTACTTC
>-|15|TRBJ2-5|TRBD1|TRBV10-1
CASSADRAGYETQYF
TGCGCCAGCAGCGCGGACAGGGCGGGTTACGAGACCCAGTACTTC
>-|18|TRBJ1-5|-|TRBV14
CASSQGGGLRGSNQPQHF
TGTGCCAGCAGCCAAGGAGGTGGACTTAGGGGGAGCAATCAGCCCCAGCATTTT
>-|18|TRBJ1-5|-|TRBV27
CASSQNFQGPLGNQPQHF
TGTGCCAGCAGTCAAAACTTCCAGGGCCCCCTTGGCAATCAGCCCCAGCATTTT
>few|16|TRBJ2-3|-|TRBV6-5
CASSYGHGSGADTQYF
TGTGCCAGCAGTTACGGACACGGGAGTGGGGCAGATACGCAGTATTTT
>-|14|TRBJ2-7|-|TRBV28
CASSLPTGAYEQYF
TGTGCCAGCAGTTTACCTACAGGAGCCTACGAGCAGTACTTC
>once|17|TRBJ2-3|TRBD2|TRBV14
CASSLKILAGGADTQYF
TGTGCCAGCAGTCTAAAAATACTAGCGGGAGGAGCAGATACGCAGTATTTT
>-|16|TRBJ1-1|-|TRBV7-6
CASSSEQGPMNTEAFF
TGTGCCAGCAGCTCAGAACAGGGTCCCATGAACACTGAAGCTTTCTTT
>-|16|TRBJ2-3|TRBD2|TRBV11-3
CASSLDTGGSTDTQYF
TGTGCCAGCAGCTTAGATACGGGGGGAAGCACAGATACGCAGTATTTT
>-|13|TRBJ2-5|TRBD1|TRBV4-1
CASGQGTQETQYF
TGCGCCAGCGGACAGGGTACCCAAGAGACCCAGTACTTC
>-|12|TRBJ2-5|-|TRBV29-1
CSVEAGRETQYF
TGCAGCGTTGAGGCGGGGCGGGAGACCCAGTACTTC
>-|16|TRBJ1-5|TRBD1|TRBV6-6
CASSYSLGQGDQPQHF
TGTGCCAGCAGTTACTCGTTAGGACAGGGCGATCAGCCCCAGCATTTT
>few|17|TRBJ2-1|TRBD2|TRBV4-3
CASSPRLLAGVSNEQFF
TGCGCCAGCAGCCCAAGACTCCTAGCGGGAGTAAGCAATGAGCAGTTCTTC
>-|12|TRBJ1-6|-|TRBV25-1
CASSLEGLPLHF
TGTGCCAGCAGTCTAGAAGGACTCCCCCTCCACTTT
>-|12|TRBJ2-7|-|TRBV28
CASSEQYYEQYF
TGTGCCAGCAGTGAACAGTACTACGAGCAGTACTTC
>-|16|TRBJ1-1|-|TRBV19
CASSSVQGYMNTEAFF
TGTGCCAGTAGTAGTGTTCAGGGCTATATGAACACTGAAGCTTTCTTT
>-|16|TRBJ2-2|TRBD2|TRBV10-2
CASSEPGGRVGGELFF
TGCGCCAGCAGTGAGCCGGGAGGGCGCGTTGGCGGGGAGCTGTTTTTT
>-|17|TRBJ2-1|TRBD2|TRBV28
CASSFSRLAGTYNEQFF
TGTGCCAGCAGTTTTTCCCGACTAGCGGGGACCTACAATGAGCAGTTCTTC
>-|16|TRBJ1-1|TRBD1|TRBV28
CASSTGGSVKSTEAFF
TGTGCCAGTTCCACAGGGGGCTCCGTAAAAAGTACTGAAGCTTTCTTT
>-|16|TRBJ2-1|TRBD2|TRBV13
CASSEGFLAGVTEQFF
TGTGCCAGCAGCGAGGGATTTCTAGCGGGAGTTACTGAGCAGTTCTTC
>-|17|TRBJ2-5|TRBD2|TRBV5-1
CASSLEGLASSKETQYF
TGCGCCAGCAGCTTGGAGGGACTAGCGTCATCCAAAGAGACCCAGTACTTC
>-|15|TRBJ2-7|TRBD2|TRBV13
CASSPGLASPNEQYF
TGTGCCAGCAGCCCTGGACTAGCTTCTCCCAACGAGCAGTACTTC
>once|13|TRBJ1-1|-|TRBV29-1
CSVVGGLNTEAFF
TGCAGCGTTGTCGGGGGGCTGAACACTGAAGCTTTCTTT
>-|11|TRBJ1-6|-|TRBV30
CAWTGGSPLHF
TGTGCCTGGACTGGCGGTTCACCCCTCCACTTT
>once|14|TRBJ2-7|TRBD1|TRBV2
CASKPGQGSYEQYF
TGTGCCAGCAAGCCGGGACAGGGCTCCTACGAGCAGTACTTC
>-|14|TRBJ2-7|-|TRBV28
CASRPDSNSYEQYF
TGTGCCAGCAGACCGGACAGCAACTCCTACGAGCAGTACTTC
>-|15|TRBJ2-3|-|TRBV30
CAWTPLGGTTDTQYF
TGTGCCTGGACCCCTTTAGGGGGAACCACAGATACGCAGTATTTT
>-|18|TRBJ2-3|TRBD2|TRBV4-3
CASSQGAVRLAITDTQYF
TGCGCCAGCAGCCAAGGGGCCGTGCGACTAGCGATCACAGATACGCAGTATTTT
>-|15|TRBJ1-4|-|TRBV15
CATGGQGATNEKLFF
TGTGCCACCGGAGGCCAAGGTGCAACTAATGAAAAACTGTTTTTT
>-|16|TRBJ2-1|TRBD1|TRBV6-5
CASSYSRQGSYNEQFF
TGTGCCAGCAGTTACTCGAGACAGGGATCCTACAATGAGCAGTTCTTC
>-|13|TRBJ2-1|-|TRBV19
CASSPSGATQQFF
TGTGCCAGTAGTCCCTCAGGGGCTACTCAGCAGTTCTTC
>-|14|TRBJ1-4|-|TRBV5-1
CASSPDRANEKLFF
TGCGCCAGCAGCCCGGACAGAGCTAATGAAAAACTGTTTTTT
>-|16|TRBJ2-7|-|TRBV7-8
CASSRSRRGRRYEQYF
TGTGCCAGCAGCCGATCCCGACGGGGGAGGAGATACGAGCAGTACTTC
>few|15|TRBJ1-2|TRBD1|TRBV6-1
CASSEVTGGYYGYTF
TGTGCCAGCAGTGAAGTAACAGGGGGCTACTATGGCTACACCTTC
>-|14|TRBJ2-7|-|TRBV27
CASTPPLPPYEQYF
TGTGCCAGCACTCCTCCCCTCCCCCCCTACGAGCAGTACTTC
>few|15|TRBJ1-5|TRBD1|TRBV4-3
CASSPATGPNQPQHF
TGCGCCAGCAGCCCCGCGACAGGGCCCAATCAGCCCCAGCATTTT
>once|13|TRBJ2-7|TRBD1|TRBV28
CASVGTGGSEQYF
TGTGCCAGCGTCGGGACAGGGGGTAGCGAGCAGTACTTC
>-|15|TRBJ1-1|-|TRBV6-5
CASSYSGPPIAEAFF
TGTGCCAGCAGTTACTCGGGCCCCCCAATAGCTGAAGCTTTCTTT
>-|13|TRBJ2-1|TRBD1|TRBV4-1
CASGQGSYNEQFF
TGCGCCAGTGGACAGGGGTCCTACAATGAGCAGTTCTTC
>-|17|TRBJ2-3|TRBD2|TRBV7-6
CASSLGAFTSGTDTQYF
TGTGCCAGCAGCCTCGGAGCGTTCACTAGCGGGACAGATACGCAGTATTTT
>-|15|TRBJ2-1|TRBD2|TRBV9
CASSVDGTSKDEQFF
TGTGCCAGCAGCGTAGACGGGACTAGCAAGGATGAGCAGTTCTTC
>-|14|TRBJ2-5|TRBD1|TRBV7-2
CASSPRTGRETQYF
TGTGCCAGCAGCCCCCGGACAGGGAGGGAGACCCAGTACTTC
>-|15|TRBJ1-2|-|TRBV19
CASSIGDSPNYGYTF
TGTGCCAGTAGTATTGGCGACAGTCCTAACTATGGCTACACCTTC
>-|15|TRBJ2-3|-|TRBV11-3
CASSLAAANTDTQYF
TGTGCCAGCAGCTTAGCGGCGGCGAATACAGATACGCAGTATTTT
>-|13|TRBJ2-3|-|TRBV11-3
CAASRGSTDTQYF
TGTGCCGCGTCCAGGGGTAGCACAGATACGCAGTATTTT
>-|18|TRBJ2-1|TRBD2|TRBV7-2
CASSLEGTSGRYYNEQFF
TGTGCCAGCAGCTTAGAGGGGACTAGCGGGAGATACTACAATGAGCAGTTCTTC
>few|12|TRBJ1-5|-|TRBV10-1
CATRWGPGPQHF
TGCGCCACTCGTTGGGGCCCCGGGCCCCAGCATTTT
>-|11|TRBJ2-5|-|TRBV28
CASSTRETQYF
TGTGCCAGCAGTACGAGGGAGACCCAGTACTTC
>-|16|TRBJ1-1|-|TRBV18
CASSPPGGYPNTEAFF
TGTGCCAGCTCACCACCTGGGGGCTATCCCAACACTGAAGCTTTCTTT